Below, 14 T cell receptor beta chains from the same sample are listed, as sequenced in a study of blood T cell repertoires in COVID-19. The method was immunoSEQ multiplex PCR; TCRdb's version includes in-frame clones alone and lacks a portion of them. The sample contains 250,000 to 300,000 clones, 70% to 90% of which appear only once. Sequenced: peripheral blood. All receptors derive from a woman aged 70-85 years with acute or convalescent COVID-19.

This clone was counted once. CDR3 sequence reads: CASSAPGEGTQYF. CDR3 coding DNA: TGTGCCAGCAGCGCTCCCGGGGAAGGTACGCAGTATTTT. V is TRBV9 and J is TRBJ2-3; D may be TRBD2 (5 bases). The CDR3 has 13 amino acids. The germline CDR1 and CDR2 sequences are SGDLS and YYNGEE. V was pared by 3 bases and J by 8 bases, with 13 bases between.

This clone was seen a single time. The chain carries TRBV10-3 and TRBJ1-1; the D gene is possibly TRBD1 (6 bases). V was shortened by 6 bases and J by 0 bases, with 8 bases between the two germline ends. The CDR3 totals 13 residues. Germline V gives CDR1 ENHRY, CDR2 SYGVKD. Here the CDR3 reads CAIRQGMNTEAFF. Here the CDR3 DNA reads TGTGCCATCAGGCAGGGGATGAACACTGAAGCTTTCTTT.

This rearrangement joins TRBV28 to TRBJ1-2, with 8 bases matching TRBD1. Trimming took 5 bases from V and 3 from J; bases not matched to a gene: 8. Germline CDR1 reads MDHEN; CDR2 reads SYDVKM. The CDR3 spans 15 residues. The CDR3 bases are TGTGCCAGCAGTGGAACAGGGGGGGAACACTATGGCTACACCTTC. It is translated as CASSGTGGEHYGYTF.

The sample holds one count of this clone. The rearrangement links TRBV5-1 to TRBJ1-1; TRBD1 matches at 7 bases. After removal of 3 bases from V and 8 bases from J, the junction contained 19 bases not matched to a gene. Per germline, CDR1 SGHRS and CDR2 YFSETQ. The CDR3 length is 17 residues. CDR3 coding DNA: TGCGCCAGCAGCTCCGCCCGGGACAGTCGCTCTTGGGGGGAAGCTTTCTTT. This translates into CASSSARDSRSWGEAFF.

This clone has only one observation. The chain couples TRBV2 to TRBJ2-5; 13 nucleotides align to TRBD2. Germline V gives CDR1 SNHLY, CDR2 FYNNEI. The CDR3 has 17 amino acids. Trimming at V came to 8 bases and at J to 4 bases, leaving 13 bases not matched to a gene. The CDR3: CASADRGRTSGGETQYF. CDR3 DNA sequence: TGTGCCAGCGCTGATAGGGGCAGGACTAGCGGGGGAGAGACCCAGTACTTC. The full variable domain, in which reference TRBV2 and TRBJ2-5 provide the parts outside the CDR3, is EPEVTQTPSHQVTQMGQEVILRCVPISNHLYFYWYRQILGQKVEFLVSFYNNEISEKSEIFDDQFSVERPDGSNFTLKIRSTKLEDSAMYFCASADRGRTSGGETQYFGPGTRLLVL.

The gene calls are TRBV29-1 and TRBJ1-1, with D tentatively TRBD1 (5 bases). This CDR3 contains 14 residues. Trimming cost V 5 bases and J 7 bases, with 20 bases left between them. CDR1 and CDR2 (germline): SQVTM, ANQGSEA. CDR3 DNA: TGCAGCGTTTTTTTCATGGCCAGTAGGGGTGAAGCTTTCTTT. Translated, it gives CSVFFMASRGEAFF.

V is TRBV5-1 and J is TRBJ2-7; TRBD1 matches 8 bases. The CDR3 is 15 residues long. The germline CDR1 and CDR2 sequences are SGHRS and YFSETQ. The ends lost 1 base at V and 5 bases at J; junction bases unmatched: 8. CDR3 sequence reads: CASSLLGTGRHEQYF. CDR3 bases: TGCGCCAGCAGCTTGCTCGGGACAGGTAGGCACGAGCAGTACTTC.

The chain recombines TRBV2 with TRBJ2-1; D call uncertain. The CDR3 contains 15 residues. V was cut by 7 bases and J by 0 bases, with 13 bases left in between. Germline V gives CDR1 SNHLY, CDR2 FYNNEI. The DNA of the CDR3 is TGTGCCAGCACTGCCACACGTAACTCCTACAATGAGCAGTTCTTC. This translates into CASTATRNSYNEQFF.

This clone was picked up one time. This chain links TRBV3-1 (or the pseudogene TRBV3-2) with TRBJ1-1; TRBD1 aligns across 7 bases. CDR3 length equals 12 residues. J lost 7 bases, V lost 10 bases, and 9 bases had no gene match. Germline V gene lookup returns CDR1 LGHDT and CDR2 YNNKEL (reference sequence). CDR3 nucleotide sequence: TGTGCCACCATGAGGGGGCCGGGTGAAGCTTTCTTT. Translating gives CATMRGPGEAFF.

The chain couples TRBV19 to TRBJ1-6; tentative D call: TRBD1 (6 bases). CDR1 and CDR2 (germline): LNHDA, SQIVND (reference sequence). CDR3 length: 15 amino acids. The germline V and J ends were trimmed by 6 bases and 6 bases, with 15 bases remaining between them. CDR3 coding DNA: TGTGCCAGTAGCCCCCCCAGGGGCCTTAATTCACCCCTCCACTTT. Protein product: CASSPPRGLNSPLHF. Full variable domain (outside the CDR3, taken from reference TRBV19 and TRBJ1-6): DGGITQSPKYLFRKEGQNVTLSCEQNLNHDAMYWYRQDPGQGLRLIYYSQIVNDFQKGDIAEGYSVSREKKESFPLTVTSAQKNPTAFYLCASSPPRGLNSPLHFGNGTRLTVT.

This chain connects TRBV9 to TRBJ2-3; maybe TRBD2 (5 bases). The CDR3 has 13 amino acids. In germline, CDR1 is SGDLS, CDR2 YYNGEE. Trimming left V 7 bases short and J 3 bases short, with 12 bases between. This chain's CDR3 is CASGKSGTDTQYF. The CDR3 DNA is TGTGCCAGCGGTAAATCGGGGACAGATACGCAGTATTTT. Full variable domain (outside the CDR3, taken from reference TRBV9 and TRBJ2-3): DSGVTQTPKHLITATGQRVTLRCSPRSGDLSVYWYQQSLDQGLQFLIQYYNGEERAKGNILERFSAQQFPDLHSELNLSSLELGDSALYFCASGKSGTDTQYFGPGTRLTVL.

The rearrangement joins TRBV14 to TRBJ1-1, with unresolved D. This CDR3 contains 14 residues. Deletions cut 0 bases from V and 4 bases from J, with 9 bases between. CDR1 and CDR2 from the germline V gene are SGHDN and FVKESK. CDR3 DNA sequence: TGTGCCAGCAGCCAAGAGAGTAGGAGCACTGAAGCTTTCTTT. Translating gives CASSQESRSTEAFF.

In its sample, this clone was seen once. V is TRBV10-1 and J is TRBJ1-1; 7 bases agree with TRBD1. V lost 4 bases and J lost 6; bases outside the gene matches: 8. The length of the CDR3 is 14 residues. From germline, CDR1 is WNHNN and CDR2 SYGVQD (reference sequence). The CDR3 region is CASSVGQKGPEAFF. The CDR3 DNA reads as TGCGCCAGCAGTGTGGGACAGAAGGGCCCTGAAGCTTTCTTT.

The gene calls are TRBV19 and TRBJ1-1, with 9 bases lining up with TRBD1. This CDR3 has 13 amino acids. V dropped 6 bases and J dropped 3; count of bases not matched to a gene: 2. Germline CDR1 LNHDA, CDR2 SQIVND (reference sequence). DNA of the CDR3: TGTGCCAGTAGCTGGACAGGGGACACTGAAGCTTTCTTT. It codes for CASSWTGDTEAFF.